The 19 T cell receptor beta chains given below trace back to one sample, sequenced in a study of blood T cell repertoires in COVID-19. Generated by immunoSEQ multiplex PCR, the TCRdb table keeps only in-frame clones and is missing some. The table shows roughly 150,000 clones, with more than 75% occurring only once. The sample comprised PBMCs or T cells enriched from blood (not recorded which). The source is a middle-aged man who had recovered from COVID-19.

The chain couples TRBV18 to TRBJ1-6; no clear D gene. The CDR3 has 13 residues. Trimming took 2 bases from V and 10 from J, leaving 9 bases between them. Germline loops: CDR1 KGHSH, CDR2 LQKENI. The DNA of the CDR3 is TGTGCCAGCTCACCAGTGCGGGAATCACCCCTCCACTTT. Residues: CASSPVRESPLHF.

The chain has TRBV30 and TRBJ2-2; 8 bases map to TRBD1. The CDR3 spans 14 residues. Germline V gene sequence: CDR1 GTSNPN, CDR2 SVGIG (reference sequence). The J segment lost 4 bases and the V segment lost 3 bases, leaving 4 bases of the junction unmatched. CDR3 amino acids: CAWRTGQATGELFF. DNA of the CDR3: TGTGCCTGGAGGACGGGACAGGCCACCGGGGAGCTGTTTTTT.

This clone was seen just once. V gene TRBV19 combines with J gene TRBJ2-5; D may be TRBD1 (5 bases). V was cut by 6 bases and J by 1 base, with 12 bases left in between. CDR3 length: 14 amino acids. CDR1 is LNHDA, CDR2 SQIVND, per germline (reference sequence). CDR3 region: CASSLRQSQETQYF. In DNA form, the CDR3 reads TGTGCCAGTAGCCTCCGACAGTCCCAAGAGACCCAGTACTTC.

This clone was counted once. The chain carries TRBV4-1 and TRBJ2-1; the match to TRBD2 covers 7 bases. V dropped 8 bases and J dropped 3; count of bases not matched to a gene: 16. CDR1 and CDR2 (germline): MGHRA, YSYEKL. This CDR3 contains 17 residues. The CDR3 region has the DNA TGCGCCAGCCGAGCCAAGGCTAGCGGCGACAGCTACAATGAGCAGTTCTTC. This sequence encodes CASRAKASGDSYNEQFF.

There are a few counts of this clone. CDR3 DNA sequence: TGTGCCTGGAGTCAGACAGGGGGCACGGGAGAGACCCAGTACTTC. This codes for CAWSQTGGTGETQYF. The chain has TRBV30 and TRBJ2-5; 10 bases match TRBD1. Unmatched junction bases numbered 7, after V lost 2 bases and J lost 4 bases. Germline V gene sequence: CDR1 GTSNPN, CDR2 SVGIG (reference sequence). The CDR3 spans 15 residues. Looking up the rest from reference TRBV30 and TRBJ2-5 gives the full variable domain: SQTIHQWPATLVQPVGSPLSLECTVEGTSNPNLYWYRQAAGRGLQLLFYSVGIGQISSEVPQNLSASRPQDRQFILSSKKLLLSDSGFYLCAWSQTGGTGETQYFGPGTRLLVL.

The chain employs TRBV5-4 and TRBJ2-5; 8 positions match TRBD1. This CDR3 is built from 15 residues. The germline V gene encodes CDR1 SGHNT and CDR2 YYREEE (reference sequence). V shed 4 bases and J 4 bases; nucleotides not matched to a gene: 9. In DNA form, the CDR3 reads TGTGCCAGCAGCGAGGACAGGGTAGTGGGAGAGACCCAGTACTTC. The encoded protein is CASSEDRVVGETQYF.

The rearrangement joins TRBV7-2 to TRBJ2-1; the match to TRBD2 covers 9 bases. Per the germline V gene, CDR1 is SGHTA and CDR2 is FQGNSA. Trimming removed 5 bases from V and 3 bases from J; junction bases left unmatched: 11. The CDR3 is made up of 17 amino acids. DNA for the CDR3: TGTGCCAGCAGCCTTCAAGCAGGCGGGGGGGACTACAATGAGCAGTTCTTC. Translation: CASSLQAGGGDYNEQFF.

The V gene is TRBV30, the J gene TRBJ1-5; 8 nucleotides line up with TRBD1. The CDR3 is 16 amino acids. After removal of 4 bases from V and 2 bases from J, the junction contained 10 bases not matched to a gene. Germline V gene data show CDR1 as GTSNPN and CDR2 as SVGIG (reference sequence). The CDR3 DNA reads TGTGCCTGGACCGCCAGGGGGCTGGGTGGCAATCAGCCCCAGCATTTT. Protein product: CAWTARGLGGNQPQHF. Full variable domain (outside the CDR3, taken from reference TRBV30 and TRBJ1-5): SQTIHQWPATLVQPVGSPLSLECTVEGTSNPNLYWYRQAAGRGLQLLFYSVGIGQISSEVPQNLSASRPQDRQFILSSKKLLLSDSGFYLCAWTARGLGGNQPQHFGDGTRLSIL.

This sequence joins TRBV13 and TRBJ2-6; 8 bases are a match to TRBD2. Germline V gene sequence: CDR1 PRHDT, CDR2 FYEKMQ (reference sequence). Trimming cost V 5 bases and J 1 base; bases outside gene matches: 13. The CDR3 totals 19 residues. The CDR3 reads CASSHPAGGASSGANVLTF. The CDR3 region has the DNA TGTGCCAGCAGCCACCCCGCCGGGGGGGCCTCATCTGGGGCCAACGTCCTGACTTTC.

The chain carries TRBV11-2 and TRBJ2-5; TRBD2 aligns across 8 bases. This CDR3 has 15 residues. Trimming cost V 0 bases and J 3 bases; bases outside gene matches: 3. The germline CDR1 and CDR2 sequences are SGHAT and FQNNGV. In DNA form, the CDR3 reads TGTGCCAGCAGCTTAGATCATAGCGGGGAAGAGACCCAGTACTTC. The encoded protein is CASSLDHSGEETQYF. Supplemented by reference TRBV11-2 and TRBJ2-5, the full variable domain reads EAGVAQSPRYKIIEKRQSVAFWCNPISGHATLYWYQQILGQGPKLLIQFQNNGVVDDSQLPKDRFSAERLKGVDSTLKIQPAKLEDSAVYLCASSLDHSGEETQYFGPGTRLLVL.

This clone was recorded once. The chain carries TRBV11-2 and TRBJ1-4; D not resolved. Trimming removed 5 bases at V and 8 bases at J, with 21 bases between. This CDR3 region has 16 residues. The germline CDR1 and CDR2 sequences are SGHAT and FQNNGV. The CDR3 here is CASSPPGVLLGEKLFF. CDR3 coding DNA: TGTGCCAGCAGCCCCCCCGGGGTCCTATTGGGGGAAAAACTGTTTTTT. Variable domain in full (rest from reference TRBV11-2 and TRBJ1-4): EAGVAQSPRYKIIEKRQSVAFWCNPISGHATLYWYQQILGQGPKLLIQFQNNGVVDDSQLPKDRFSAERLKGVDSTLKIQPAKLEDSAVYLCASSPPGVLLGEKLFFGSGTQLSVL.

The chain uses TRBV6-5 and TRBJ1-1; D not certain. V gave up 6 bases and J gave up 2 bases, with 7 bases separating them. This CDR3 is 12 amino acids long. The germline CDR1 and CDR2 sequences are MNHEY and SVGAGI. This CDR3 reads CASRRHNTEAFF. The CDR3 region has the DNA TGTGCCAGCAGGCGACACAACACTGAAGCTTTCTTT.

This rearrangement joins TRBV15 to TRBJ2-7; D might be TRBD2 (6 bases). Looked up from germline, CDR1 is LNHNV and CDR2 is YYDKDF (reference sequence). The CDR3 contains 12 residues. CDR3 protein: CGGTDPSYEQYV. DNA of the CDR3: TGCGGCGGGACCGATCCCTCCTACGAGCAGTACGTC.

This chain links TRBV2 with TRBJ2-1; TRBD2 aligns across 8 bases. This CDR3 is 15 amino acids long. Germline loops: CDR1 SNHLY, CDR2 FYNNEI. The V segment lost 5 bases and the J segment 0 bases; nucleotides outside the gene matches: 3. The CDR3 protein is CASSPGLGSYNEQFF. In DNA form, the CDR3 reads TGTGCCAGCAGTCCGGGACTAGGCTCCTACAATGAGCAGTTCTTC.

CDR3 in amino acids: CASSQPGQGTEAFF. The CDR3 bases are TGTGCCAGCAGCCAACCTGGACAGGGGACTGAAGCTTTCTTT. The rearrangement links TRBV3-1 (or the pseudogene TRBV3-2) to TRBJ1-1, with 9 bases that match TRBD1. The CDR3 spans 14 residues. V dropped 2 bases and J dropped 5; count of bases not matched to a gene: 3. The germline V gene encodes CDR1 LGHDT and CDR2 YNNKEL (reference sequence).

The chain couples TRBV19 to TRBJ1-4; D is unresolved. Looked up from germline, CDR1 is LNHDA and CDR2 is SQIVND (reference sequence). V was trimmed by 1 base and J by 8 bases, leaving 11 bases between them. The CDR3 sequence is 14 residues long. Here the CDR3 reads CASSIGGAPEKLFF. The CDR3 DNA sequence: TGTGCCAGTAGTATAGGAGGCGCACCCGAAAAACTGTTTTTT.

The chain couples TRBV4-1 to TRBJ2-7; 8 nucleotides align to TRBD2. The V gene's germline CDR1 is MGHRA and CDR2 YSYEKL. CDR3 length equals 14 residues. The trim removed 4 bases at V and 4 bases at J, leaving 6 bases unmatched. The CDR3 sequence is CASSPGLVRYEQYF. As DNA, the CDR3 is TGCGCCAGCAGCCCGGGACTAGTACGGTACGAGCAGTACTTC.

The rearrangement uses TRBV5-1 and TRBJ2-1; 12 nucleotides agree with TRBD2. Per the germline V gene, CDR1 is SGHRS and CDR2 is YFSETQ. The CDR3 length is 23 residues. V was clipped by 4 bases and J by 3 bases; unmatched bases: 26. The chain's CDR3 is CASSPHFLDSDAGTSGLYNEQFF. The CDR3 DNA follows: TGCGCCAGCAGCCCACACTTTTTGGACAGCGACGCCGGGACTAGCGGGCTCTACAATGAGCAGTTCTTC.

Turning to this clone: Other DNA sequences within the sample encode an identical CDR3. The chain joins TRBV29-1 to TRBJ1-1, with TRBD1 matching over 7 bases. The V gene's germline CDR1 is SQVTM and CDR2 ANQGSEA. This CDR3 has 13 amino acids. With V trimmed by 7 bases and J by 1 base, 6 bases remained unmatched. The CDR3 coding sequence is TGCAGCGCAGACAGGGCGGAGAACACTGAAGCTTTCTTT. It encodes CSADRAENTEAFF.